The 30 T cell receptor beta chains below come from one sample, sequenced in a study of identical twins. TCRdb used MiXCR to reprocess the 5' RACE reads, holding one entry per CDR3 protein. This sample yields roughly 770,000 distinct CDR3 sequences, of which about 18% are seen a single time; around 13% belongs to the top ten. The sample also formed part of further work on T cells expressing NK-cell markers.

The sample taken for sequencing was PBMCs. The source of these receptors is a woman under 30 in good health.

At least ten counts were recorded for this clonotype. The CDR3, as DNA: TGTGCCAGCAGTATCATGGGACTAGCGGGGGAGCAGCTGTTCTTC. It specifies CASSIMGLAGEQLFF. The chain links TRBV7-2 to TRBJ2-1; 14 nucleotides agree with TRBD2. CDR1 is SGHTA, CDR2 FQGNSA, per germline. V trimming: 6 bases; J trimming: 15 bases; junction bases outside the gene matches: 13. This CDR3 contains 15 residues.

The gene calls are TRBV6-2 or TRBV6-3 and TRBJ2-7; D call uncertain. Germline CDR1 MNHEY, CDR2 SVGEGT. The CDR3 covers 11 residues. V lost 8 bases and J 2 bases, leaving 7 bases between the germline ends. DNA of the CDR3: TGTGCCAGCGGAGCGACCTACGAGCAGTACTTC. This sequence encodes CASGATYEQYF.

The rearrangement links TRBV12-3 or TRBV12-4 to TRBJ1-1, with D possibly matching TRBD1 (5 bases). Trimming took off 8 bases at V and 1 base at J, with 14 bases between the two ends. This CDR3 has 14 residues. The CDR3 region has the DNA TGTGCCAGCCATTCGGCAGGGCGGAACACTGAAGCTTTCTTT. Translation gives CASHSAGRNTEAFF.

This clonotype was detected many times. The V call is TRBV12-3 or TRBV12-4, the J call TRBJ2-7; TRBD2 matches at 11 bases. With 5 bases clipped from V and 2 bases from J, the junction kept 5 bases outside the gene matches. The CDR3 extends over 15 amino acids. CDR3 coding DNA: TGTGCCAGCAGTCTAGGGACTAGCGGACCCTACGAGCAGTACTTC. This sequence encodes CASSLGTSGPYEQYF.

This clonotype was recorded at least ten times. The V gene is TRBV20-1, the J gene TRBJ2-1; D is unresolved. CDR3 length: 14 residues. The germline V gene has CDR1 DFQATT and CDR2 SNEGSKA (reference sequence). V was cut by 0 bases and J by 9 bases, with 15 bases left in between. The CDR3 loop reads CSARDPPLMGEQFF. Written as DNA, the CDR3 is TGCAGTGCTAGAGATCCACCCCTTATGGGTGAGCAGTTCTTC.

This clonotype came up many times. This chain connects TRBV5-1 to TRBJ2-7; tentatively, D is TRBD1 or TRBD2 (5 bases each). Trimming stripped 4 bases from V and 1 base from J, with 15 bases between. Germline V lookup: CDR1 SGHRS, CDR2 YFSETQ. The CDR3 extends over 15 amino acids. The chain's CDR3 is CASSLGRDRSYEQYF. Here the CDR3 DNA reads TGCGCCAGCAGCCTAGGGAGAGACAGATCCTACGAGCAGTACTTC.

This clonotype was picked up many times. The chain combines TRBV6-5 with TRBJ1-4; 7 bases align to TRBD1. There are 15 residues in the CDR3. Germline CDR1 reads MNHEY; CDR2 reads SVGAGI. The trim removed 2 bases at V and 8 bases at J, leaving 8 bases unmatched. CDR3 sequence: CASSYTQGGGEKLFF. The CDR3 nucleotides read TGTGCCAGCAGTTACACCCAGGGAGGGGGCGAAAAACTGTTTTTT.

The rearrangement links TRBV5-6 to TRBJ2-1, with 13 bases identical to TRBD2. The CDR3 is 18 residues long. V lost 1 base to trimming and J lost 10 bases; unmatched junction nucleotides: 14. The V gene's germline CDR1 is SGHDT and CDR2 YYEEEE. The CDR3 protein is CASSLRMHGTSGNGEQFF. In DNA, the CDR3 is TGTGCCAGCAGCTTGAGGATGCATGGGACTAGCGGGAATGGGGAGCAGTTCTTC. Complete variable domain (other parts from reference TRBV5-6 and TRBJ2-1): DAGVTQSPTHLIKTRGQQVTLRCSPKSGHDTVSWYQQALGQGPQFIFQYYEEEERQRGNFPDRFSGHQFPNYSSELNVNALLLGDSALYLCASSLRMHGTSGNGEQFFGPGTRLTVL.

This clonotype was observed at least ten times. The rearrangement joins TRBV12-3 or TRBV12-4 to TRBJ2-1, with D maybe TRBD2 (5 bases). Trimming left V 0 bases short and J 0 bases short, with 6 bases between. The CDR3 has 15 residues. The CDR3 protein is CASSLAGVSYNEQFF. In DNA, the CDR3 is TGTGCCAGCAGTTTAGCGGGAGTCTCCTACAATGAGCAGTTCTTC.

Here the CDR3 reads CSVEDEVPGAYEQYF. The CDR3 coding sequence is TGCAGCGTTGAAGATGAGGTTCCGGGAGCCTACGAGCAGTACTTC. This sequence joins TRBV29-1 and TRBJ2-7, with TRBD2 as a possible D gene (6 bases). CDR1 and CDR2 from the germline V gene are SQVTM and ANQGSEA. Trimming left V 0 bases short and J 2 bases short, with 14 bases between. The CDR3 runs to 15 residues.

V usage is TRBV10-1 and J usage is TRBJ2-7, with 10 bases matching TRBD1. Germline values: CDR1 WNHNN, CDR2 SYGVQD (reference sequence). The CDR3 sequence is 14 residues long. J lost 5 bases, V lost 8 bases, and 9 bases had no gene match. CDR3 nucleotides: TGCGCCAGCGACTTAAGGGACAGGGGCCACGAGCAGTACTTC. Its translation: CASDLRDRGHEQYF.

The J gene is TRBJ2-7, the V gene TRBV19, with D perhaps matching TRBD2 (5 bases). The CDR3 covers 14 residues. V gave up 3 bases and J gave up 1 base, with 10 bases separating them. From germline, CDR1 is LNHDA and CDR2 SQIVND (reference sequence). CDR3 loop: CASSISPGSYEQYF. CDR3 in DNA: TGTGCCAGTAGTATTTCCCCGGGGTCCTACGAGCAGTACTTC.

This chain joins TRBV12-3 or TRBV12-4 and TRBJ2-7, with unresolved D. The CDR3 consists of 14 residues. The ends were cut back, 2 bases at V and 0 bases at J, with 8 bases in the middle. CDR3 nucleotides: TGTGCCAGCAGTTTAAGGCTGGACTCCTACGAGCAGTACTTC. It translates to CASSLRLDSYEQYF.

The chain recombines TRBV6-2 or TRBV6-3 with TRBJ1-6; 9 nucleotides match TRBD1. V was clipped by 5 bases and J by 0 bases; unmatched bases: 8. This CDR3 has 18 residues. Germline CDR1 is MNHEY and CDR2 is SVGEGT. CDR3 loop: CASSRTWTGVSYNSPLHF. The CDR3 DNA follows: TGTGCCAGCAGTCGGACCTGGACAGGGGTCTCCTATAATTCACCCCTCCACTTT.

The rearrangement uses TRBV4-1 and TRBJ1-6; maybe TRBD1 (5 bases). The CDR3 covers 16 residues. From germline, CDR1 is MGHRA and CDR2 YSYEKL. V lost 0 bases, J lost 9 bases, and 15 bases lay in between. The DNA of the CDR3 is TGCGCCAGCAGCCAAGAGGCAGGCGGGGGATTTTCACCCCTCCACTTT. This sequence encodes CASSQEAGGGFSPLHF.

The chain has TRBV7-2 and TRBJ1-2, with D hard to call. The V end lost 5 bases, the J end lost 6 bases, and 13 bases lay between the germline ends. The CDR3 has 13 residues. Germline-derived CDR1 and CDR2 are SGHTA and FQGNSA. The CDR3 DNA follows: TGTGCCAGCAGCCCAAGTATCGTCCATGGCTACACCTTC. Translated: CASSPSIVHGYTF.

The sample holds a few counts of this clonotype. The V and J genes are TRBV5-1 and TRBJ2-5, with 8 bases fitting TRBD2. Looked up from germline, CDR1 is SGHRS and CDR2 is YFSETQ. Trimming removed 0 bases from V and 5 bases from J; junction bases left unmatched: 9. CDR3 length equals 16 residues. The CDR3 DNA sequence: TGCGCCAGCAGCTTGGCCTTCCGGGGGGGCGGTGAGACCCAGTACTTC. As protein: CASSLAFRGGGETQYF.

The V call is TRBV4-1, the J call TRBJ2-7; 7 bases line up with TRBD1. This CDR3 spans 15 amino acids. V lost 4 bases to trimming and J lost 3 bases; unmatched junction nucleotides: 9. CDR1 and CDR2 (germline): MGHRA, YSYEKL. The CDR3 nucleotides are TGCGCCAGCAGCCCTAAGGGGACAGAAATCTACGAGCAGTACTTC. As protein: CASSPKGTEIYEQYF.

This clonotype was detected only a few times. This rearrangement joins TRBV12-3 or TRBV12-4 to TRBJ2-2, with 11 nucleotides matching TRBD2. J lost 7 bases, V lost 5 bases, and 6 bases had no gene match. The CDR3 loop spans 15 amino acids. CDR3 bases: TGTGCCAGCAGTACTCTAGCGGGGGGTATCGGGGAGCTGTTTTTT. Protein sequence: CASSTLAGGIGELFF.

The rearrangement links TRBV14 to TRBJ1-6; D ambiguous. V lost 1 base and J 6 bases, leaving 16 bases between the germline ends. The CDR3 length is 17 residues. CDR1 is SGHDN and CDR2 is FVKESK in the germline V gene. CDR3 residues: CASSQVLGAAINSPLHF. DNA of the CDR3: TGTGCCAGCAGCCAAGTCCTGGGTGCAGCGATTAATTCACCCCTCCACTTT.

The DNA for the CDR3 is TGCGCCAGCAGCTTGGATGGCGGGAGGTCCTACGAGCAGTACTTC. Encoded protein: CASSLDGGRSYEQYF. The V gene is TRBV5-1, the J gene TRBJ2-7; 8 bases are a match to TRBD2. The CDR3 has 15 amino acids. V was clipped by 0 bases and J by 1 base; unmatched bases: 3. Germline V gene lookup returns CDR1 SGHRS and CDR2 YFSETQ.

This clonotype was seen repeatedly, ten times or more. The rearrangement links TRBV6-5 to TRBJ1-4; the D gene is possibly TRBD1 (6 bases). CDR1 MNHEY and CDR2 SVGAGI come from the germline V gene. The CDR3 consists of 15 residues. V lost 2 bases and J lost 10, with 17 bases in between. For the CDR3, the DNA is TGTGCCAGCAGTTACACCGGACAGCGTTATGGAAAACTGTTTTTT. Protein: CASSYTGQRYGKLFF.

This clonotype was seen at least ten times. The V call is TRBV12-3 or TRBV12-4, the J call TRBJ1-1; D not resolved. The V end was cut by 1 base, the J end by 1 base, with 7 bases between. The CDR3 loop spans 14 amino acids. CDR3 bases: TGTGCCAGCAGTTTAGGACTGAAGAACACTGAAGCTTTCTTT. Amino acid sequence: CASSLGLKNTEAFF.

The CDR3 spells CASRMTPRRTEAFF. CDR3 coding DNA: TGTGCCAGCAGGATGACCCCACGACGGACTGAAGCTTTCTTT. The chain uses TRBV6-4 and TRBJ1-1; D unclear. Germline assignment: CDR1 MRHNA and CDR2 SNTAGT. The CDR3 has 14 residues. Trimming stripped 6 bases from V and 5 bases from J, with 16 bases between.

The V call is TRBV6-5, the J call TRBJ1-5; no firm D call. The germline CDR1 and CDR2 sequences are MNHEY and SVGAGI. The V end lost 0 bases, the J end lost 4 bases, and 7 bases lay between the germline ends. The CDR3 runs 14 residues. CDR3 protein: CASSYSIRNQPQHF. CDR3 bases: TGTGCCAGCAGTTACTCCATTAGGAATCAGCCCCAGCATTTT.

The rearrangement uses TRBV12-3 or TRBV12-4 and TRBJ1-6; the D gene is possibly TRBD1 (5 bases). This CDR3 has 14 residues. V lost 8 bases and J lost 6, with 14 bases in between. As DNA, the CDR3 is TGTGCCAGCTCCCTGACAGTTATTAATTCACCCCTCCACTTT. Protein product: CASSLTVINSPLHF.

This clonotype has a single count. The genes are TRBV29-1 and TRBJ1-1, with TRBD1 matching 8 bases. The CDR3 totals 13 residues. Germline CDR1 SQVTM, CDR2 ANQGSEA. Losses at the gene ends were 7 bases for V and 4 bases for J; bases not matched to a gene: 8. CDR3 in amino acids: CSGTGLFGTEAFF. CDR3 DNA sequence: TGCAGCGGGACAGGGCTTTTTGGCACTGAAGCTTTCTTT.

This chain links TRBV9 with TRBJ1-1, with D uncertain. CDR3 length equals 13 residues. Germline V lookup: CDR1 SGDLS, CDR2 YYNGEE. With 0 bases removed from V and 11 bases from J, the gap between germline ends came to 14 bases. DNA for the CDR3: TGTGCCAGCAGCGTAGGCGGATTGACTGTGGCTTTCTTT. This codes for CASSVGGLTVAFF. The variable domain in full, with the rest retrieved from reference TRBV9 and TRBJ1-1, is DSGVTQTPKHLITATGQRVTLRCSPRSGDLSVYWYQQSLDQGLQFLIQYYNGEERAKGNILERFSAQQFPDLHSELNLSSLELGDSALYFCASSVGGLTVAFFGQGTRLTVV.

This clonotype was recorded a few times. J is TRBJ2-7 and V is TRBV5-1; no reliable D call. V was clipped by 4 bases and J by 0 bases, with 14 bases between them. This CDR3 region has 15 residues. Germline CDR1 reads SGHRS; CDR2 reads YFSETQ. The DNA of the CDR3 is TGCGCCAGCAGCCTATCGGGCACTCACTCCTACGAGCAGTACTTC. Translating gives CASSLSGTHSYEQYF.

The rearrangement uses TRBV7-9 and TRBJ2-7; TRBD1 is a possible D gene (6 bases). Trimming removed 4 bases from V and 7 bases from J, with 14 bases in between. The CDR3 is made up of 13 amino acids. Germline V gene lookup returns CDR1 SEHNR and CDR2 FQNEAQ (reference sequence). The CDR3 DNA reads as TGTGCCAGCAGCTCGAGACAGGCGGGTGAGCAGTACTTC. Encoded protein: CASSSRQAGEQYF.